Listed below are T cell receptor beta chains from one sample, sequenced in a study of glioma-infiltrating T cells after dendritic cell vaccination. Here immunoSEQ multiplex PCR was the method, and the copy in TCRdb shows in-frame clones only, minus some. The sample lists some 110,000 clones, 90% occurring once. Sequencing was performed on blood, taken after dendritic cell vaccination. The receptors shown here come from a human donor with glioblastoma. The CDR3 runs from the conserved cysteine through the conserved F or W. Each record gives: V gene, D gene, clone size, CDR3 protein. The D gene is left open where the match is weak. Clone size is shown for a subset of rows, as once, few, many or a class of expanded clone.

TRBV6-5 - - CASAGSSGANVLTF
TRBV12-5 - - CASGLRGAHDQPQHF
TRBV25-1 TRBD2 - CASSDSGREHHEQFF
TRBV4-1 TRBD2 - CASSLGTRRGQETQYF
TRBV18 - - CASSPGSNNEQFF
TRBV29-1 - - CSVEITGVGVNTEAFF
TRBV11-3 - - CASSFPPGSGYTF
TRBV7-2 TRBD1 - CASSDRDRPETQYF
TRBV30 - - CAWSVTRETQYF
TRBV27 TRBD1 - CASSFLQGAEGYTF
TRBV2 - - CASREGTAGSYEQYF
TRBV10-1 TRBD1 - CASSLRTGEGEDTQYF
TRBV18 - - CASSPQETYEQYF
TRBV6-1 - - CASSEQSVGRGEQFF
TRBV27 - - CASNPSPLQGANQPQHF
TRBV6-1 - - CASSAFGGSNTDTQYF
TRBV27 - - CASSLWYPGTSGNTIYF
TRBV15 TRBD2 once CATSRGDSGGAGELFF